Listed here is a single T cell receptor (beta chain). The data were produced by immunoSEQ multiplex PCR, yet TCRdb's version contains in-frame clones alone and is incomplete. The sample lists around 80,000 clones, around 93% occurring once. V shed 1 base and J 5 bases; nucleotides not matched to a gene: 2. CDR3 length: 14 residues. Per the germline V gene, CDR1 is SEHNR and CDR2 is FQNEAQ (reference sequence). The data are from a study of technical replicates of blood from a few donors. The sample comprised T cells isolated from PBMCs. The chain recombines TRBV7-9 with TRBJ1-5, with TRBD1 matching 7 bases. This TCR derives from a human donor in good health. This CDR3 reads CASSLDRGHQPQHF. CDR3 bases: TGTGCCAGCAGCTTAGACAGGGGCCATCAGCCCCAGCATTTT.